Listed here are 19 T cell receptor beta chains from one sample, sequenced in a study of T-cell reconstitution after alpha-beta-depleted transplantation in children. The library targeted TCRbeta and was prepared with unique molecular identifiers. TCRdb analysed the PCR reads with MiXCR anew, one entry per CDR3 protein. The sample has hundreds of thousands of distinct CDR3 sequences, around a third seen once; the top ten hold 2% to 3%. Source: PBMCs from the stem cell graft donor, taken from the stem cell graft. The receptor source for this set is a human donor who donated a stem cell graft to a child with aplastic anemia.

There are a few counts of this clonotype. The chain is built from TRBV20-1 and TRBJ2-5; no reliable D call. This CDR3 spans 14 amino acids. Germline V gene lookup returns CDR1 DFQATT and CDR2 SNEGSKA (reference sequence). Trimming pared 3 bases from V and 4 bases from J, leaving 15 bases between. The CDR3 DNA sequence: TGCAGTGCTAGCGGGTCTCCCTTGGGAGAGACCCAGTACTTC. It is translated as CSASGSPLGETQYF.

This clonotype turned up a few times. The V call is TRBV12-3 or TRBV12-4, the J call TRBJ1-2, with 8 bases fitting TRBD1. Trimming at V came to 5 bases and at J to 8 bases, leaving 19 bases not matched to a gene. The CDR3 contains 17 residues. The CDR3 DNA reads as TGTGCCAGCAGTAAGATTCGTGAATTCGGGACAGGCGGAGGCTACACCTTC. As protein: CASSKIREFGTGGGYTF.

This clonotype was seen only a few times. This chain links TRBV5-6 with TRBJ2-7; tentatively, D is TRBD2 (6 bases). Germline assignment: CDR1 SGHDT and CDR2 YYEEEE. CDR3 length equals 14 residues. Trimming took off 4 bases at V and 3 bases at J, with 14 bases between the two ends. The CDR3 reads CASSPTGDYYEQYF. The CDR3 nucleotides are TGTGCCAGCAGCCCTACGGGAGACTACTACGAGCAGTACTTC.

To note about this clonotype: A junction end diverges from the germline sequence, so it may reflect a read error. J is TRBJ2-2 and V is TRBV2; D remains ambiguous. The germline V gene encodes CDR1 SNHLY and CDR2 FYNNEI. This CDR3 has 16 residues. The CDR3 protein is CASSEDTNANTGELFF. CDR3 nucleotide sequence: TGTGCCAGCAGCGAAGACACTAACGCGAACACCGGGGAGCTGTTTTTT.

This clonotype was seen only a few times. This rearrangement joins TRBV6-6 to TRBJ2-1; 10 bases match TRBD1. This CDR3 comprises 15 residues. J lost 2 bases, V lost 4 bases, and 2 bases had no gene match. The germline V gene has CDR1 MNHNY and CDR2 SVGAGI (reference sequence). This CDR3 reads CASSFGTGAYNEQFF. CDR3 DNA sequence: TGTGCCAGCAGTTTCGGGACAGGGGCCTACAATGAGCAGTTCTTC.

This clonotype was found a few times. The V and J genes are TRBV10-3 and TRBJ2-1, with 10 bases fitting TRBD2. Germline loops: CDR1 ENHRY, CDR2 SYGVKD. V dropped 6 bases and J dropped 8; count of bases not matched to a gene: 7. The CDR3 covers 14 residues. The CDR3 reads CAISLAGVDDEQFF. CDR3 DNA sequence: TGTGCCATCAGCCTAGCGGGAGTCGATGATGAGCAGTTCTTC.

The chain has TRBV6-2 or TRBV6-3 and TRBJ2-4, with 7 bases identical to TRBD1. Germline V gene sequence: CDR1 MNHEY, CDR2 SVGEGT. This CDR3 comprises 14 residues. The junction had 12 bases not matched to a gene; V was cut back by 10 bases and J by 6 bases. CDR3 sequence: CATGPTGQRNIQYF. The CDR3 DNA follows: TGTGCCACCGGACCGACGGGACAGAGAAACATTCAGTACTTC.

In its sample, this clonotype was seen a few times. This CDR3 reads CASSGTSGIEFF. The CDR3 DNA reads as TGCGCCAGCAGTGGGACTAGCGGGATTGAGTTCTTC. The rearrangement uses TRBV10-2 and TRBJ2-1, with 12 bases identical to TRBD2. This CDR3 has 12 amino acids. CDR1 and CDR2 (germline): WSHSY, SAAADI. V was clipped by 4 bases and J by 14 bases; unmatched bases: 3.

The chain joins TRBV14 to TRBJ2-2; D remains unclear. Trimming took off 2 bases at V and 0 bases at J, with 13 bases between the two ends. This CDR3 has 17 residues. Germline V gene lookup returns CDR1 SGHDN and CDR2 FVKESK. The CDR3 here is CASSQLRGTANTGELFF. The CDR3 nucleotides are TGTGCCAGCAGCCAATTAAGAGGTACAGCGAACACCGGGGAGCTGTTTTTT.

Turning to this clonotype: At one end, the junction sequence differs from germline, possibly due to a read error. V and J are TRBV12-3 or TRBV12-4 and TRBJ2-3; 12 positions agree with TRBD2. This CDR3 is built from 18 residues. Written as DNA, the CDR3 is TGTACCAGCAGTTTAACCCTAGGACTAGCGGGGATCACAGATACGCAGTATTTT. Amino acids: CTSSLTLGLAGITDTQYF.

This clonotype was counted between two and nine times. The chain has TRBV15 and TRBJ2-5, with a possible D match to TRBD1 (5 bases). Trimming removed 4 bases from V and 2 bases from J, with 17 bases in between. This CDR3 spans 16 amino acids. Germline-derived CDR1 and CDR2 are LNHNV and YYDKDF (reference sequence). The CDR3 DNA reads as TGTGCCACCAGCAAAGGGGCGTCGGGTTTACAAGAGACCCAGTACTTC. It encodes CATSKGASGLQETQYF. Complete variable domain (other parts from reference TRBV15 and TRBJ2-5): DAMVIQNPRYQVTQFGKPVTLSCSQTLNHNVMYWYQQKSSQAPKLLFHYYDKDFNNEADTPDNFQSRRPNTSFCFLDIRSPGLGDTAMYLCATSKGASGLQETQYFGPGTRLLVL.

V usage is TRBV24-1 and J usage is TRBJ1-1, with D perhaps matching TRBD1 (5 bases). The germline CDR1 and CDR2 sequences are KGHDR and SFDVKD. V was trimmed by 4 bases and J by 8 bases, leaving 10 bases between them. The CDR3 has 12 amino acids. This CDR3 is CATSEGDGEAFF. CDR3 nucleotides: TGTGCCACCAGTGAGGGGGACGGAGAAGCTTTCTTT.

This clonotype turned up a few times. The CDR3 DNA reads TGTGCCAGCAGTTACTCCAGGGTTTCTGCTAATGAAAAACTGTTTTTT. Residues: CASSYSRVSANEKLFF. This chain connects TRBV6-5 to TRBJ1-4; tentatively, D is TRBD1 (5 bases). Germline CDR1 and CDR2: MNHEY and SVGAGI. This CDR3 contains 16 residues. Trimming pared 0 bases from V and 3 bases from J, leaving 11 bases between.

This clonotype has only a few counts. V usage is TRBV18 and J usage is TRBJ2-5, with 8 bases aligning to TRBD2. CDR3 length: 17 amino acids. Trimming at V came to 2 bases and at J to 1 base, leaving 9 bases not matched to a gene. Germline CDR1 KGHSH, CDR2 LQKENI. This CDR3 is CASSPGQLAVGQETQYF. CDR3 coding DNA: TGTGCCAGCTCACCAGGTCAACTAGCGGTAGGCCAAGAGACCCAGTACTTC.

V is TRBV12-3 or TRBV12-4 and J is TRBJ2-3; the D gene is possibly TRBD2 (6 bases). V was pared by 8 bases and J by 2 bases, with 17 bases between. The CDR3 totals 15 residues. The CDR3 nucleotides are TGTGCCAGCGCCTTTGGAGGGGCCCTCACAGATACGCAGTATTTT. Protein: CASAFGGALTDTQYF.

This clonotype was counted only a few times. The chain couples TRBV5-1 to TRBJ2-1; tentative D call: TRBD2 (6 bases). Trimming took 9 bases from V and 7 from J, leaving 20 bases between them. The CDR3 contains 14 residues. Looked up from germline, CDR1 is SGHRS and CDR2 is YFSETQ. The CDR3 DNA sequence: TGCGCCACCCGGTTGAGCGGAGGGGTGAATGAGCAGTTCTTC. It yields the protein CATRLSGGVNEQFF.

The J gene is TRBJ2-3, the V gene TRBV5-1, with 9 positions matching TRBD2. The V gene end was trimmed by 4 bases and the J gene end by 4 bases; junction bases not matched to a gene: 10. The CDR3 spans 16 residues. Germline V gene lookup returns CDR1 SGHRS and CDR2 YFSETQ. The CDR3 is CASSHNSGRVSDTQYF. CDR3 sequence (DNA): TGCGCCAGCAGCCATAATAGCGGGAGAGTTTCAGATACGCAGTATTTT.

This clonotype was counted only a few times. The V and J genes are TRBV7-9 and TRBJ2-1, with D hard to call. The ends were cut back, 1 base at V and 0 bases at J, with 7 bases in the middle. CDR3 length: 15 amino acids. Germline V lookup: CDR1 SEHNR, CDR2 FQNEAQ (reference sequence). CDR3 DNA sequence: TGTGCCAGCAGCTTAGACTGGGACTCCTACAATGAGCAGTTCTTC. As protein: CASSLDWDSYNEQFF. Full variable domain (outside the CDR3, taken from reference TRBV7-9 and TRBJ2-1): DTGVSQNPRHKITKRGQNVTFRCDPISEHNRLYWYRQTLGQGPEFLTYFQNEAQLEKSRLLSDRFSAERPKGSFSTLEIQRTEQGDSAMYLCASSLDWDSYNEQFFGPGTRLTVL.

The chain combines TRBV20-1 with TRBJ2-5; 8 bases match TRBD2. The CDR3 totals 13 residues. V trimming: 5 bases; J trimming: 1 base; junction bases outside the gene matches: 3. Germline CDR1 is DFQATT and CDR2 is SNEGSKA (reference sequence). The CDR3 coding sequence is TGCAGTGCTGCCAGCGGGAGCCAAGAGACCCAGTACTTC. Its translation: CSAASGSQETQYF.